The 27 T cell receptor beta chains below come from one sample, sequenced in a study of T cell repertoires in cytomegalovirus infection (dated by TCRdb to the late 2010s). Sequencing relied on an Illumina HiSeq 1500. The public reads were reanalyzed by TCRdb: fastp trimming at Q25, MiXCR alignment, in-frame beta chains only. Entries that share a CDR3 protein sequence are merged under the most common genes and DNA. This sample is represented by approximately 320,000 distinct CDR3 sequences; over 7.5% of them were singletons. The ten most abundant clones make up approximately 4.7% of the sample. The sequenced material came from PBMCs. These receptors were taken from a human donor in good health (CMV status not recorded). Some clones in this sample may be carry-over from other donors' samples.

The V gene is TRBV19, the J gene TRBJ2-7, with a tentative D call TRBD2 (5 bases). The CDR3 loop spans 12 amino acids. From germline, CDR1 is LNHDA and CDR2 SQIVND (reference sequence). Between the trimmed V and J ends, which lost 5 bases and 1 base, there was a span of 6 bases. The CDR3 nucleotides are TGTGCCAGTAGTGGGGAGTCCTACGAGCAGTACTTC. Its translation is CASSGESYEQYF.

The chain has TRBV7-9 and TRBJ2-2; TRBD1 aligns across 9 bases. This CDR3 region has 16 residues. Germline-derived CDR1 and CDR2 are SEHNR and FQNEAQ (reference sequence). The J segment lost 5 bases and the V segment lost 4 bases, leaving 8 bases of the junction unmatched. The chain's CDR3 is CASSSTGGRRTGELFF. CDR3 in DNA: TGTGCCAGCAGCTCGACAGGGGGTAGACGAACCGGGGAGCTGTTTTTT.

This clonotype was counted a few times. The chain links TRBV7-2 to TRBJ2-3; D gene ambiguous. Germline loops: CDR1 SGHTA, CDR2 FQGNSA. CDR3 length: 15 residues. Between the trimmed V and J ends, which lost 1 base and 5 bases, there was a span of 13 bases. DNA of the CDR3: TGTGCCAGCAGCTTAGTAAGATTGAGTGTAGATACGCAGTATTTT. It encodes CASSLVRLSVDTQYF.

The rearrangement joins TRBV4-1 to TRBJ2-5; 10 positions agree with TRBD2. Germline V gene lookup returns CDR1 MGHRA and CDR2 YSYEKL. The CDR3 is 18 residues long. Trimming removed 0 bases from V and 5 bases from J; junction bases left unmatched: 12. The CDR3 here is CASSQDVAGGSSPETQYF. The CDR3 coding sequence is TGCGCCAGCAGCCAAGACGTAGCGGGAGGTAGTTCACCGGAGACCCAGTACTTC.

This clonotype has a count of ten or more. V is TRBV7-8 and J is TRBJ1-1; 8 bases match TRBD1. The CDR3 covers 14 residues. V dropped 5 bases and J dropped 3; count of bases not matched to a gene: 5. The germline V gene encodes CDR1 SGHVS and CDR2 FQNEAQ. The DNA of the CDR3 is TGTGCCAGCAGCGTCCACAGGGGGGACACTGAAGCTTTCTTT. It encodes CASSVHRGDTEAFF.

This sequence joins TRBV4-2 and TRBJ2-7, with TRBD1 identical over 10 bases. This CDR3 is built from 16 residues. After removal of 3 bases from V and 1 base from J, the junction contained 6 bases not matched to a gene. Germline loops: CDR1 LGHNA, CDR2 YNFKEQ. This chain's CDR3 is CASSQAGTGVSYEQYF. The CDR3 DNA reads TGTGCCAGCAGCCAGGCCGGGACAGGGGTTTCCTACGAGCAGTACTTC.

The V gene is TRBV7-8, the J gene TRBJ2-1; D is possibly TRBD1 (5 bases). The germline V and J ends were trimmed by 5 bases and 9 bases, with 14 bases remaining between them. The CDR3 runs 13 residues. Looked up from germline, CDR1 is SGHVS and CDR2 is FQNEAQ. The CDR3 DNA reads as TGTGCCAGCAGCCCCAGAACAGGTCTTGAGCAGTTCTTC. Translated, it gives CASSPRTGLEQFF.

This clonotype came up many times. The V call is TRBV4-3, the J call TRBJ2-5; no clear D. Trimming took 1 base from V and 3 from J, leaving 9 bases between them. The germline CDR1 and CDR2 sequences are LGHNA and YSLEER. This CDR3 comprises 14 residues. In DNA form, the CDR3 reads TGCGCCAGCAGCCAAGGAATCAAAAAAGAGACCCAGTACTTC. Amino acids: CASSQGIKKETQYF.

The CDR3 nucleotides read TGCAGTGCTCCCGACGGGTCCAGGGGAGGAGAGCCCCAGCATTTT. Encoded protein: CSAPDGSRGGEPQHF. The gene calls are TRBV20-1 and TRBJ1-5; weak D call: TRBD1 (6 bases). The CDR3 spans 15 residues. Looked up from germline, CDR1 is DFQATT and CDR2 is SNEGSKA (reference sequence). V dropped 5 bases and J dropped 8 bases, with 22 bases sitting between them.

This clonotype was counted at least ten times. The chain couples TRBV7-4 to TRBJ2-1; D is possibly TRBD2 (5 bases). V shed 2 bases and J shed 8 bases, with 7 bases lying between them. Germline loops: CDR1 SGHVT, CDR2 SQSDAQ. The CDR3 is made up of 12 amino acids. The CDR3 DNA follows: TGTGCCAGCAGCTTACCGGGATATGAGCAGTTCTTC. This encodes CASSLPGYEQFF. Full variable domain (missing parts from reference TRBV7-4 and TRBJ2-1): GAGVSQSPRYKVAKRGRDVALRCDSISGHVTLYWYRQTLGQGSEVLTYSQSDAQRDKSGRPSGRFSAERPERSVSTLKIQRTEQGDSAVYLCASSLPGYEQFFGPGTRLTVL.

This clonotype was seen at least ten times. This chain uses TRBV27 with TRBJ2-1, with a weak D call TRBD1 (6 bases). Germline values: CDR1 MNHEY, CDR2 SMNVEV (reference sequence). The CDR3 contains 13 residues. V was trimmed by 0 bases and J by 9 bases, leaving 9 bases between them. CDR3 sequence reads: CASSLSRDTEQFF. The CDR3 DNA reads as TGTGCCAGCAGTTTATCCAGGGACACTGAGCAGTTCTTC.

CDR3 DNA sequence: TGTGCCAGCAGCCCCGGGACTAGCGGAGGTGGAGAGACCCAGTACTTC. Amino acids: CASSPGTSGGGETQYF. The chain uses TRBV5-4 and TRBJ2-5, with 11 positions matching TRBD2. The CDR3 has 16 residues. Looked up from germline, CDR1 is SGHNT and CDR2 is YYREEE (reference sequence). J lost 4 bases, V lost 4 bases, and 9 bases had no gene match.

This clonotype came up a few times. V gene TRBV11-2 combines with J gene TRBJ2-3; TRBD1 matches at 10 bases. There are 16 residues in the CDR3. Germline CDR1 SGHAT, CDR2 FQNNGV. With V trimmed by 7 bases and J by 2 bases, 9 bases remained unmatched. The CDR3 reads CASIARQGATTDTQYF. The CDR3 region has the DNA TGTGCCAGCATCGCAAGACAGGGGGCTACCACAGATACGCAGTATTTT. Combining the CDR3 with reference TRBV11-2 and TRBJ2-3 gives the whole variable domain EAGVAQSPRYKIIEKRQSVAFWCNPISGHATLYWYQQILGQGPKLLIQFQNNGVVDDSQLPKDRFSAERLKGVDSTLKIQPAKLEDSAVYLCASIARQGATTDTQYFGPGTRLTVL.

This clonotype has ten or more counts. The rearrangement joins TRBV7-2 to TRBJ2-1; TRBD2 matches 8 bases. Germline V lookup: CDR1 SGHTA, CDR2 FQGNSA. There are 14 residues in the CDR3. V was clipped by 3 bases and J by 5 bases; unmatched bases: 3. CDR3 protein: CASSLRSGNNEQFF. The CDR3 DNA is TGTGCCAGCAGCTTGCGTAGCGGGAACAATGAGCAGTTCTTC.

V is TRBV15 and J is TRBJ2-6; TRBD1 matches at 7 bases. The V segment lost 5 bases and the J segment 2 bases; nucleotides outside the gene matches: 15. CDR1 is LNHNV, CDR2 YYDKDF, per germline (reference sequence). The CDR3 has 19 amino acids. The CDR3 protein is CATSSDRQGSKAGANVLTF. CDR3 DNA sequence: TGTGCCACCAGCTCAGACAGACAGGGTTCTAAGGCTGGGGCCAACGTCCTGACTTTC. The entire variable domain, with the rest obtained from reference TRBV15 and TRBJ2-6, is as follows: DAMVIQNPRYQVTQFGKPVTLSCSQTLNHNVMYWYQQKSSQAPKLLFHYYDKDFNNEADTPDNFQSRRPNTSFCFLDIRSPGLGDTAMYLCATSSDRQGSKAGANVLTFGAGSRLTVL.

This clonotype turned up a few times. The chain combines TRBV11-3 with TRBJ2-1; D gene uncertain. CDR1 SGHNT and CDR2 YENEEA come from the germline V gene. V was cut by 1 base and J by 0 bases, with 10 bases left in between. CDR3 length equals 16 residues. CDR3 DNA sequence: TGTGCCAGCAGCTTAGGGATGGGCAGCTCCTACAATGAGCAGTTCTTC. Its protein is CASSLGMGSSYNEQFF.

V gene TRBV28 combines with J gene TRBJ2-7; a possible D gene is TRBD1 (5 bases). Germline V CDR1 and CDR2: MDHEN, SYDVKM. Trimming left V 5 bases short and J 3 bases short, with 8 bases between. This CDR3 comprises 12 residues. This CDR3 is CASSTQVYEQYF. In DNA form, the CDR3 reads TGTGCCAGCAGTACACAGGTCTACGAGCAGTACTTC.

This chain joins TRBV24-1 and TRBJ1-6; possibly TRBD1 for D (5 bases). The CDR3 sequence is 18 residues long. Trimming took 3 bases from V and 2 from J, leaving 16 bases between them. Germline V gene data show CDR1 as KGHDR and CDR2 as SFDVKD. The CDR3, as DNA: TGTGCCACCAGTGATACCAACCAGGAGGGGACCTATAATTCACCCCTCCACTTT. It specifies CATSDTNQEGTYNSPLHF.

This clonotype appeared a few times. This chain uses TRBV25-1 with TRBJ2-7; D remains ambiguous. Germline CDR1 MGHDK, CDR2 SYGVNS. This CDR3 contains 14 residues. V lost 1 base, J lost 2 bases, and 9 bases lay in between. Written as DNA, the CDR3 is TGTGCCAGCAGTGAATTGGAACGGACCTACGAGCAGTACTTC. It translates to CASSELERTYEQYF.

This clonotype has a handful of counts. The CDR3, as DNA: TGTGCCAGCAGTCCCGGGACAGGGGGCTCCAAAGCTTTCTTT. Its translation is CASSPGTGGSKAFF. J is TRBJ1-1 and V is TRBV6-5; 12 bases map to TRBD1. The ends lost 5 bases at V and 9 bases at J; junction bases unmatched: 7. The CDR3 spans 14 residues. Germline lookup yields CDR1 MNHEY and CDR2 SVGAGI.

The chain is built from TRBV9 and TRBJ1-1; weak D call: TRBD1 (5 bases). The CDR3 extends over 14 amino acids. Germline V gene lookup returns CDR1 SGDLS and CDR2 YYNGEE. Between the trimmed V and J ends, which lost 0 bases and 1 base, there was a span of 7 bases. The CDR3 nucleotides read TGTGCCAGCAGCGTAGCAGGGCCGAACACTGAAGCTTTCTTT. It translates to CASSVAGPNTEAFF.

As concerns this clonotype: Sequence at one end of the junction differs from germline and may be a read error. The chain uses TRBV5-6 and TRBJ2-7; 9 bases are shared with TRBD1. The germline gives CDR1 SGHDT, CDR2 YYEEEE. The CDR3 sequence is 13 residues long. CDR3 residues: CASRLDRGYEQYF. DNA of the CDR3: TGTGCCAGCAGGTTGGACAGGGGCTACGAGCAGTACTTC.

This clonotype was observed many times. The V gene is TRBV4-2, the J gene TRBJ2-5, with 9 bases matching TRBD2. The CDR3 runs to 15 residues. CDR1 and CDR2 (germline): LGHNA, YNFKEQ. Trimming cost V 3 bases and J 0 bases; bases outside gene matches: 2. The CDR3 here is CASSQERGDQETQYF. CDR3 sequence (DNA): TGTGCCAGCAGCCAGGAGCGGGGGGACCAAGAGACCCAGTACTTC.

This clonotype has at least ten counts. The J gene is TRBJ1-6, the V gene TRBV20-1; D perhaps matches TRBD1 (5 bases). The CDR3 is 15 amino acids. Germline loops: CDR1 DFQATT, CDR2 SNEGSKA (reference sequence). V lost 2 bases, J lost 3 bases, and 11 bases lay in between. CDR3 region: CSARKDSFYNSPLHF. CDR3 nucleotides: TGCAGTGCTAGAAAAGACAGTTTCTATAATTCACCCCTCCACTTT.

The chain has TRBV3-1 and TRBJ1-6; D ambiguous. Trimming removed 1 base from V and 8 bases from J, with 6 bases in between. CDR3 length: 13 amino acids. Per germline, CDR1 LGHDT and CDR2 YNNKEL (reference sequence). The CDR3 DNA is TGTGCCAGCAGCCAAGTGAGTGATTCACCCCTCCACTTT. It specifies CASSQVSDSPLHF.

The chain recombines TRBV12-3 or TRBV12-4 with TRBJ1-2; possible D gene TRBD1, 6 bases. The CDR3 has 16 amino acids. The V and J ends lost 5 bases and 4 bases respectively, with 20 bases between them. In nucleotides, the CDR3 is TGTGCCAGCAGTGATTCCCTCGTAGACAGGAGCTATGGCTACACCTTC. Translating gives CASSDSLVDRSYGYTF.

V gene TRBV7-8 combines with J gene TRBJ2-1, with D perhaps matching TRBD2 (6 bases). CDR3 size: 16 residues. With 5 bases removed from V and 4 bases from J, the gap between germline ends came to 18 bases. Germline-derived CDR1 and CDR2 are SGHVS and FQNEAQ. CDR3 protein: CASSRLGLAKYNEQFF. The CDR3, as DNA: TGTGCCAGCAGCCGATTGGGGCTAGCGAAGTACAATGAGCAGTTCTTC.